This T cell receptor (beta chain) was found in a study of CD8+ T cells in alopecia areata. Overall study context: The share of scalp area affected provided the severity score for treated patients. The study, taken as a whole, reports: Numerous expanded lesional clones remained in scalp and blood during tofacitinib. More clonal than normal scalp was lesional scalp, particularly alopecia totalis/universalis.

Treatment defined: oral pan-JAK inhibitor, 5-10 mg twice daily. This CDR3 region has 13 residues. V was trimmed by 4 bases and J by 3 bases, leaving 9 bases between them. Germline V lookup: CDR1 LNHDA, CDR2 SQIVND (reference sequence). For this clone: Its antigen remains unidentified.

Extraction of RNA preceded its reverse transcription into cDNA, which served as the sequencing template. Assay used: immunoSEQ multiplex PCR; TCRdb lists only in-frame clones, some missing. The sample shows 95,000 to 110,000 clones, 84% of them seen only once. The rearrangement uses TRBV19 and TRBJ2-5; D uncertain. Sequenced material: CD8+ T cells sorted from blood, taken at week 24, from a patient treated with tofacitinib. This clonotype was sampled from a human donor with alopecia areata. CDR3 region: CASSTKWKETQYF. Here the CDR3 DNA reads TGTGCCAGTAGTACAAAGTGGAAAGAGACCCAGTACTTC.